Listed below are T cell receptor beta chains from one sample, sequenced in a study of shared clonotypes between healthy human individuals. The assay was immunoSEQ multiplex PCR, and TCRdb's table has in-frame clones only and misses some. The sample has around 550,000 clones, less than 96% seen once. The sample was naive CD4+ T cells sorted from blood. The receptors shown here come from a woman between 25 and 40 years old in good health. Both conserved end residues are part of each CDR3. D genes are given only for firm matches. Only part of the rows carry a size: once, few, many, or a class if the clone is expanded.

TRBJ1-1 TRBV10-2 . . TGCGCCACGAATATTCCGGGACTGAACACTGAAGCTTTCTTT CATNIPGLNTEAFF
TRBJ1-1 TRBV19 . . TGTGCCAGTAGGGACGCGCGACCGCCGACTGAAGCTTTCTTT CASRDARPPTEAFF
TRBJ2-1 TRBV11-3 once . TGTGCCAGCAGCACCGGGGGCCCCTACAATGAGCAGTTCTTC CASSTGGPYNEQFF
TRBJ1-1 TRBV28 . . TGTGCCAGCACGCGGGACGTCTTAAACGGAGCTTTCTTT CASTRDVLNGAFF
TRBJ1-1 TRBV29-1 . TRBD1 TGCAGCGTTGCCCGTGGGACACAGGGGGCGGGCACTGAAGCTTTCTTT CSVARGTQGAGTEAFF
TRBJ2-7 TRBV28 few . TGTGCCATCCTGGGGGCCCTGGGGGAGCAGTACTTC CAILGALGEQYF
TRBJ1-2 TRBV27 . TRBD1 TGTGCCAGCAGTGCCGGGACAGAGAACTATGGCTACACCTTC CASSAGTENYGYTF
TRBJ2-3 TRBV28 . TRBD2 TGTGCCAGCAGCGCATTTGCGGGAGGGCCGGATACGCAGTATTTT CASSAFAGGPDTQYF
TRBJ1-5 TRBV19 . TRBD1 TGTGCCAGTAGCACAGGGGGTGGCAATCAGCCCCAGCATTTT CASSTGGGNQPQHF
TRBJ1-5 TRBV23-1 . . TGCGCCAGCAGTTTCCAGCCCCAGCATTTT CASSFQPQHF
TRBJ1-5 TRBV5-1 few . TGCGCCAGCAGCTCGGGACAAGGGAATCAGCCCCAGCATTTT CASSSGQGNQPQHF
TRBJ2-1 TRBV18 . TRBD2 TGTGCCAGCTCACAGCGGGACGGTGCAGCCGAGCAGTTCTTC CASSQRDGAAEQFF
TRBJ1-2 TRBV7-9 . . TGTGCCAGCAGCTTGCAGGAAAACTATGGCTACACCTTC CASSLQENYGYTF
TRBJ2-7 TRBV11-2 . TRBD2 TGTGCCAGCAGCCCACGAGGACTAGCGGGACCGTACGAGCAGTACTTC CASSPRGLAGPYEQYF
TRBJ2-5 TRBV11-2 . . TGTGCCAGCAGCTCGAAGATGTATTTGTACCAAGAGACCCAGTACTTC CASSSKMYLYQETQYF
TRBJ2-3 TRBV5-1 . . TGCGCCAGCAGCTTGGAGGGGATCACAGATACGCAGTATTTT CASSLEGITDTQYF
TRBJ2-5 TRBV14 . TRBD2 TGTGCCAGCAGCCAAGAGGGGTTCCTAGCGGGAGATCAAGAGACCCAGTACTTC CASSQEGFLAGDQETQYF
TRBJ1-2 TRBV5-1 . . TGCGCCAGCAGCCAGGGTGACTATGGCTACACCTTC CASSQGDYGYTF
TRBJ2-3 TRBV7-2 . TRBD2 TGTGCCAGCAGCCCCTCTTGGACTAGCGCAGATACGCAGTATTTT CASSPSWTSADTQYF
TRBJ2-6 TRBV29-1 . . TGCAGCGTTGAGGAGCCTGGGGCCAACGTCCTGACTTTC CSVEEPGANVLTF
TRBJ2-1 TRBV19 . TRBD2 TGTGCCAGTAGTCCGCGGGGGGTAGCGGGAGAAAATGAGCAGTTCTTC CASSPRGVAGENEQFF